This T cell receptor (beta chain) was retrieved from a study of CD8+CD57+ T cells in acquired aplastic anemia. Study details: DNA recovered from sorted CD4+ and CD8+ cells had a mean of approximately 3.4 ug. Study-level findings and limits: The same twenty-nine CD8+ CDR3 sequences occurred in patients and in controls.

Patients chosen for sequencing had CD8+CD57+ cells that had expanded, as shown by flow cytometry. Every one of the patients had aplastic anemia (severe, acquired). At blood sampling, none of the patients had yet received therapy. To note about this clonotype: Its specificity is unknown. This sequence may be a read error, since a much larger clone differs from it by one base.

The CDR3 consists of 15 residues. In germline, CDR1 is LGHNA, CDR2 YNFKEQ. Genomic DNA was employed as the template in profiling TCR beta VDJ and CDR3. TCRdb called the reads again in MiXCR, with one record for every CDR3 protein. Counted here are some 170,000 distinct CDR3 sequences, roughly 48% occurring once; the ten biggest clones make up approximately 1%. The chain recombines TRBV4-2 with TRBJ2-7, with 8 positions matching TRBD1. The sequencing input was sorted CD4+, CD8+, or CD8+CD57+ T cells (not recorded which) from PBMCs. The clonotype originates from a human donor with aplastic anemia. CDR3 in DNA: TGTGCCAGCAGCCACCCAGGGGGCCCCTCCGACGAGCAGTACTTC. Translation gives CASSHPGGPSDEQYF.